The clone carrying this T cell receptor (beta chain) has more than one count but fewer than ten. The data belong to a study of identical twins. Template switching, a step in the protocol, added a universal primer site, and cDNA carried unique molecular identifiers. TCRdb itself ran the 5' RACE reads through MiXCR, one entry per CDR3 protein. The table lists some 240,000 distinct CDR3 sequences, approximately 8.3% of them singletons. Per the germline V gene, CDR1 is SEHNR and CDR2 is FQNEAQ (reference sequence). J was trimmed by 0 bases and V by 5 bases; bases with no gene match: 7. The CDR3 totals 17 residues. The data were also submitted as part of a second study, on yellow fever vaccine responses in identical twins. As that report states: Reports say the vaccine T cell response in twins looked partly convergent and partly personalized.

The receptor was derived from a young woman in good health. The chain has TRBV7-9 and TRBJ2-6; 7 bases are shared with TRBD1. Sequenced: CD8+ T cells sorted from blood. The CDR3 nucleotides are TGTGCCAGCAGCCCTCGACAGGGCCTCTCTGGGGCCAACGTCCTGACTTTC. Translating it yields CASSPRQGLSGANVLTF. Supplemented by reference TRBV7-9 and TRBJ2-6, the full variable domain reads DTGVSQNPRHKITKRGQNVTFRCDPISEHNRLYWYRQTLGQGPEFLTYFQNEAQLEKSRLLSDRFSAERPKGSFSTLEIQRTEQGDSAMYLCASSPRQGLSGANVLTFGAGSRLTVL.